The rows below give T cell receptor beta chains drawn from one sample of a study of a mutant IDH1 vaccine in newly diagnosed glioma. TCRdb's table, derived via immunoSEQ multiplex PCR, lists solely in-frame clones and lacks some. This repertoire shows approximately 88,000 clones, around four fifths found once; its top ten account for 6.5% to 9.5%. The sequencing used PBMCs, collected from a glioma patient treated with radiotherapy, temozolomide or both. The receptor set was obtained from a man aged 35 to 55 with glioma. Both conserved end residues are part of each CDR3. D genes are given only for firm matches. Some rows mark clone size as missing; the rest say once, few, many or name a class of expanded clone.

NA	TRBV7-3	NA	TRBJ2-1	CASSPTDSHNEQFF	TGTGCCAGCAGCCCAACGGACAGTCACAATGAGCAGTTCTTC
once	TRBV19	NA	TRBJ2-1	CASSRFNNEQFF	TGTGCCAGTAGCAGGTTTAACAATGAGCAGTTCTTC
NA	TRBV6-6	NA	TRBJ1-4	CAISPRQNEKLFF	TGTGCCATCAGTCCTCGCCAGAATGAAAAACTGTTTTTT
once	TRBV30	TRBD2	TRBJ2-3	CTWTSWGADTQYF	TGTACCTGGACTAGTTGGGGGGCAGATACGCAGTATTTT
NA	TRBV27	NA	TRBJ2-5	CASADTDQETQYF	TGTGCCAGCGCGGACACGGATCAAGAGACCCAGTACTTC
NA	TRBV10-3	TRBD1	TRBJ1-4	CAISERAGGSWEKLFF	TGTGCCATCAGTGAGAGAGCAGGGGGCAGTTGGGAAAAACTGTTTTTT
once	TRBV2	NA	TRBJ2-4	CASSRGSNIQYF	TGTGCCAGCAGTCGGGGTTCGAACATTCAGTACTTC
NA	TRBV6-6	NA	TRBJ2-1	CASSYSNNEQFF	TGTGCCAGCAGTTATAGCAACAATGAGCAGTTCTTC
NA	TRBV4-3	NA	TRBJ1-6	CASRGRASSYNSPLHF	TGCGCCAGCAGGGGAAGGGCGAGCTCCTATAATTCACCCCTCCACTTT
NA	TRBV2	TRBD1	TRBJ2-7	CASRDRGSYEQYF	TGTGCCAGCAGGGACAGGGGTTCGTACGAGCAGTACTTC
NA	TRBV7-8	NA	TRBJ1-3	CASGWTTDSGNTIYF	TGTGCCAGCGGTTGGACCACAGACTCTGGAAACACCATATATTTT
few	TRBV6-6	NA	TRBJ2-3	CASIGPNVGDTQYF	TGTGCCAGCATCGGGCCGAATGTGGGGGATACGCAGTATTTT
NA	TRBV6-5	TRBD2	TRBJ2-1	CASRPGLVFKQFF	TGTGCCAGCAGACCGGGACTAGTTTTTAAGCAGTTCTTC
many	TRBV5-6	NA	TRBJ1-3	CASSWMGNTIYF	TGTGCCAGCAGCTGGATGGGAAACACCATATATTTT
NA	TRBV7-2	NA	TRBJ2-1	CASSLFGDNEQFF	TGTGCCAGCAGCTTATTTGGGGACAATGAGCAGTTCTTC
NA	TRBV5-1	NA	TRBJ1-1	CASSLTGTANTEAFF	TGCGCCAGCAGCTTGACCGGGACCGCGAACACTGAAGCTTTCTTT
NA	TRBV6-1	NA	TRBJ2-7	CASSEYGQYTYEQYF	TGTGCCAGCAGTGAATACGGACAGTACACCTACGAGCAGTACTTC
NA	TRBV6-4	NA	TRBJ2-7	CASSVTSYEQYF	TGTGCCAGCAGTGTTACAAGCTACGAGCAGTACTTC
NA	TRBV28	NA	TRBJ2-7	CASSKDRGRLAGTYEQYF	TGTGCCAGCAGTAAAGACAGGGGGCGTCTAGCGGGGACCTACGAGCAGTACTTC
NA	TRBV30	NA	TRBJ2-7	CAWSEGRGSYEQYF	TGTGCCTGGAGTGAAGGCAGGGGCTCCTACGAGCAGTACTTC
NA	TRBV7-2	TRBD1	TRBJ1-1	CASSLQGATDAFF	TGTGCCAGCAGCCTACAGGGGGCGACCGATGCTTTCTTT
NA	TRBV19	TRBD2	TRBJ2-1	CASSRTSGGAYEQFF	TGTGCCAGTAGTAGGACTAGCGGGGGGGCCTATGAGCAGTTCTTC
NA	TRBV29-1	NA	TRBJ1-1	CTNGVGLNTEAFF	TGCACCAATGGGGTAGGATTGAACACTGAAGCTTTCTTT
NA	TRBV2	NA	TRBJ1-2	CASIRGPFNYGYTF	TGTGCCAGCATCAGGGGCCCGTTTAACTATGGCTACACCTTC
NA	TRBV19	NA	TRBJ2-4	CASSRPGQHIQYF	TGTGCCAGTAGCAGACCTGGACAGCATATTCAGTACTTC
few	TRBV9	NA	TRBJ2-3	CASSTYILDTQYF	TGTGCCAGCAGTACATACATCTTAGATACGCAGTATTTT
NA	TRBV7-8	TRBD1	TRBJ2-1	CASSRLTGDGANEQFF	TGTGCCAGCAGCCGCCTTACAGGGGACGGGGCCAATGAGCAGTTCTTC
NA	TRBV27	NA	TRBJ1-1	CASSRGLDRPNTEAFF	TGTGCCAGCAGTAGAGGGCTTGACAGACCGAACACTGAAGCTTTCTTT
NA	TRBV5-6	NA	TRBJ1-2	CASSLAGTDYGYTF	TGTGCCAGCAGCTTAGCCGGGACGGACTATGGCTACACCTTC
NA	TRBV19	NA	TRBJ1-4	CASTLWGGNEKLFF	TGTGCCAGTACCCTATGGGGGGGAAATGAAAAACTGTTTTTT
NA	TRBV7-9	NA	TRBJ1-2	CASSSQGKEGYTF	TGTGCCAGCAGCTCTCAGGGGAAGGAGGGCTACACCTTC
NA	TRBV7-9	NA	TRBJ1-4	CASSLLGRLFF	TGTGCCAGCAGCTTACTAGGGCGGCTGTTTTTT